These T cell receptor beta chains were read from a single sample in a study of cytomegalovirus exposure and HLA in healthy donors. Sequenced by immunoSEQ multiplex PCR; TCRdb stores in-frame clones only, minus some. The top ten hold about a tenth of the sample, which has 180,000 or so clones, approximately 85% seen once. Sequenced material: PBMCs. Receptor source: a man between 18 and 35 years old in good health and CMV-seropositive. CDR3s include the opening cysteine and the closing phenylalanine or tryptophan. D genes are given only for firm matches. Not all rows give a size; the values are once, few, many and, for expanded clones, a class.

clone size: once
J gene: TRBJ1-1
V gene: TRBV7-9
D gene: TRBD1
CDR3 DNA: TGTGCCAGCAGCCCACCTCCAGACAGGGGGCTTAACACTGAAGCTTTCTTT
CDR3 protein: CASSPPPDRGLNTEAFF

clone size: .
J gene: TRBJ1-6
V gene: TRBV15
D gene: TRBD1
CDR3 DNA: TGTGCCACCAGCAGACGGGACAGGGACAATTCACCCCTCCACTTT
CDR3 protein: CATSRRDRDNSPLHF

clone size: .
J gene: TRBJ1-2
V gene: TRBV20-1
D gene: TRBD1
CDR3 DNA: TGCAGTGCTAAGACAGGGTTGGGCTACACCTTC
CDR3 protein: CSAKTGLGYTF

clone size: .
J gene: TRBJ2-1
V gene: TRBV7-9
D gene: TRBD1
CDR3 DNA: TGTTCCAGCAGCTTAGGATTACGACAGGGGGAAGACAATGAGCAGTTCTTC
CDR3 protein: CSSSLGLRQGEDNEQFF

clone size: once
J gene: TRBJ1-1
V gene: TRBV9
D gene: TRBD1
CDR3 DNA: TGTGCCAGCAGCTTAGGAGGACAGGGATGGAGAGCTGAAGCTTTCTTT
CDR3 protein: CASSLGGQGWRAEAFF

clone size: .
J gene: TRBJ2-7
V gene: TRBV10-3
D gene: TRBD1
CDR3 DNA: TGTGCCATCTCCCCGGACAGGACCTACGAGCAGTACTTC
CDR3 protein: CAISPDRTYEQYF

clone size: .
J gene: TRBJ1-2
V gene: TRBV27
D gene: .
CDR3 DNA: TGTGCCAGCAGTTGGTCAGGGTCTAACTATGGCTACACCTTC
CDR3 protein: CASSWSGSNYGYTF

clone size: .
J gene: TRBJ1-6
V gene: TRBV18
D gene: .
CDR3 DNA: TGTGCCAGCCTTGACCGGAGCTCCTATAATTCACCCCTCCACTTT
CDR3 protein: CASLDRSSYNSPLHF

clone size: .
J gene: TRBJ2-1
V gene: TRBV10-3
D gene: TRBD2
CDR3 DNA: TGTGCCATGGGCGGGGGTACCTACAATGAGCAGTTCTTC
CDR3 protein: CAMGGGTYNEQFF

clone size: .
J gene: TRBJ2-7
V gene: TRBV9
D gene: TRBD1
CDR3 DNA: TGTGCCAGCAGCTTGGGACAGGGGGTTTACGAGCAGTACTTC
CDR3 protein: CASSLGQGVYEQYF

clone size: .
J gene: TRBJ2-3
V gene: TRBV10-1
D gene: .
CDR3 DNA: TGCGCCAGCAGTGGACTACCAGCTATAGATACGCAGTATTTT
CDR3 protein: CASSGLPAIDTQYF

clone size: once
J gene: TRBJ2-7
V gene: TRBV18
D gene: .
CDR3 DNA: TGTGCCAGCTCACCAACGACACGCTACGAGCAGTACTTC
CDR3 protein: CASSPTTRYEQYF

clone size: .
J gene: TRBJ1-2
V gene: TRBV4-1
D gene: .
CDR3 DNA: TGCGCCAGGGACAGACTCGCTCCCTATGGCTACACCTTC
CDR3 protein: CARDRLAPYGYTF

clone size: many
J gene: TRBJ2-1
V gene: TRBV14
D gene: TRBD2
CDR3 DNA: TGTGCCAGCAGCCAAACTAGCGGGCCAGCCAATGAGCAGTTCTTC
CDR3 protein: CASSQTSGPANEQFF

clone size: .
J gene: TRBJ1-1
V gene: TRBV25-1
D gene: .
CDR3 DNA: TGTGCCAGCAGTGAAGACACATTGAACACTGAAGCTTTCTTT
CDR3 protein: CASSEDTLNTEAFF

clone size: few
J gene: TRBJ1-4
V gene: TRBV7-6
D gene: .
CDR3 DNA: TGTGCCAGCAGCTTAGACCCGTTGGGGGGTGGTGAAAAACTGTTTTTT
CDR3 protein: CASSLDPLGGGEKLFF

clone size: .
J gene: TRBJ2-7
V gene: TRBV29-1
D gene: TRBD1
CDR3 DNA: TGCAGCGCTACACGCCGGGACAGTGTTGGGAAGTACGAGCAGTACTTC
CDR3 protein: CSATRRDSVGKYEQYF

clone size: .
J gene: TRBJ1-6
V gene: TRBV7-6
D gene: .
CDR3 DNA: TGTGCCAGCAGCCCCTACGGGGCGGGGGCCTATAATTCACCCCTCCACTTT
CDR3 protein: CASSPYGAGAYNSPLHF

clone size: .
J gene: TRBJ1-2
V gene: TRBV29-1
D gene: TRBD1
CDR3 DNA: TGCAGCGTTGAAGATCGGGGGCGGGACAGGGAGAACTATGGCTACACCTTC
CDR3 protein: CSVEDRGRDRENYGYTF

clone size: .
J gene: TRBJ2-7
V gene: TRBV5-1
D gene: TRBD2
CDR3 DNA: TGCGCCAGCAGCTTGAGCGGGGCCTTAGGGGAGCAGTACTTC
CDR3 protein: CASSLSGALGEQYF

clone size: .
J gene: TRBJ1-2
V gene: TRBV29-1
D gene: .
CDR3 DNA: TGCAGCGTTGAAGGAGTTAATCACGGCTACACCTTC
CDR3 protein: CSVEGVNHGYTF

clone size: .
J gene: TRBJ2-5
V gene: TRBV28
D gene: TRBD2
CDR3 DNA: TGTGCCAGCAGTTTGGTCCCTGGACTAGCGGTAGAGACCCAGTACTTC
CDR3 protein: CASSLVPGLAVETQYF

clone size: .
J gene: TRBJ2-3
V gene: TRBV7-7
D gene: TRBD2
CDR3 DNA: TGTGCTAGCAGCCGGAGCGGGGGTCCCACAGATACGCAGTATTTT
CDR3 protein: CASSRSGGPTDTQYF

clone size: .
J gene: TRBJ2-1
V gene: TRBV7-2
D gene: TRBD1
CDR3 DNA: TGTGCCAGCAGTCAAACAGGGGGCGTCCATCATGAGCAGTTCTTC
CDR3 protein: CASSQTGGVHHEQFF

clone size: .
J gene: TRBJ2-2
V gene: TRBV7-3
D gene: TRBD2
CDR3 DNA: TGTGCCAGCAGCTTCGGGACTATAGGGACCGGGGAGCTGTTTTTT
CDR3 protein: CASSFGTIGTGELFF

clone size: .
J gene: TRBJ1-5
V gene: TRBV15
D gene: TRBD1
CDR3 DNA: TGTGCCACCGCTCAGGACAGGGCCCCTAATCAGCCCCAGCATTTT
CDR3 protein: CATAQDRAPNQPQHF

clone size: .
J gene: TRBJ2-3
V gene: TRBV9
D gene: TRBD2
CDR3 DNA: TGTGCCAGCACCCCCACTAGCGGGGCTACAGATACGCAGTATTTT
CDR3 protein: CASTPTSGATDTQYF

clone size: .
J gene: TRBJ2-3
V gene: TRBV7-9
D gene: .
CDR3 DNA: TGTGCCAGCAGCTTAGGGCCAGGATCCACAGATACGCAGTATTTT
CDR3 protein: CASSLGPGSTDTQYF

clone size: once
J gene: TRBJ2-5
V gene: TRBV5-1
D gene: TRBD1
CDR3 DNA: TGCGCCAGCAGCGAACGGACAGGGGAGACCCAGTACTTC
CDR3 protein: CASSERTGETQYF

clone size: .
J gene: TRBJ1-1
V gene: TRBV9
D gene: TRBD1
CDR3 DNA: TGTGCCAGCAGTCCGCCGGGGACAGGGGATACTGAAGCTTTCTTT
CDR3 protein: CASSPPGTGDTEAFF

clone size: .
J gene: TRBJ1-2
V gene: TRBV19
D gene: .
CDR3 DNA: TGTGCCAGTAGTATCGACTTATCAACCCCTAGCTATGGCTACACCTTC
CDR3 protein: CASSIDLSTPSYGYTF

clone size: .
J gene: TRBJ2-1
V gene: TRBV4-1
D gene: TRBD1
CDR3 DNA: TGCGCCAGCAGCCAAGATAGCGGGACAGGGGGGAATGAGCAGTTCTTC
CDR3 protein: CASSQDSGTGGNEQFF

clone size: .
J gene: TRBJ1-5
V gene: TRBV6-6
D gene: .
CDR3 DNA: TGTGCCAGCGAAGAGCGGGACGGCAATCAGCCCCAGCATTTT
CDR3 protein: CASEERDGNQPQHF

clone size: .
J gene: TRBJ2-5
V gene: TRBV2
D gene: .
CDR3 DNA: TGTGCCAGCAGTGTGGCTGATGCGGACCAAGAGACCCAGTACTTC
CDR3 protein: CASSVADADQETQYF

clone size: .
J gene: TRBJ1-5
V gene: TRBV29-1
D gene: .
CDR3 DNA: TGCAGCGTTTCGGCTCATGGAGAGCTCAATCAGCCCCAGCATTTT
CDR3 protein: CSVSAHGELNQPQHF

clone size: .
J gene: TRBJ2-2
V gene: TRBV7-9
D gene: .
CDR3 DNA: TGTGCCAGCAGCTTAAACTCGAACACCGGGGAGCTGTTTTTT
CDR3 protein: CASSLNSNTGELFF

clone size: .
J gene: TRBJ2-3
V gene: TRBV19
D gene: TRBD2
CDR3 DNA: TGTGCCAGTAGTATAGACCGACTAGCGGGGGGAAACACAGATACGCAGTATTTT
CDR3 protein: CASSIDRLAGGNTDTQYF

clone size: .
J gene: TRBJ2-1
V gene: TRBV11-3
D gene: TRBD1
CDR3 DNA: TGTGCCAGCAGCATGGACAGGGCAACCTACAATGAGCAGTTCTTC
CDR3 protein: CASSMDRATYNEQFF

clone size: .
J gene: TRBJ2-7
V gene: TRBV13
D gene: .
CDR3 DNA: TGTGCCAGCAGCACAGGTTTAAGGGGCGAGCAGTACTTC
CDR3 protein: CASSTGLRGEQYF

clone size: .
J gene: TRBJ2-1
V gene: TRBV5-4
D gene: TRBD1
CDR3 DNA: TGTGCCAGCAGCCGGGACAGGCAGCAGTTCTTC
CDR3 protein: CASSRDRQQFF

clone size: .
J gene: TRBJ1-2
V gene: TRBV5-1
D gene: .
CDR3 DNA: TGCGCCAGCACCTTCGGACAGTCCAACTATGGCTACACCTTC
CDR3 protein: CASTFGQSNYGYTF

clone size: once
J gene: TRBJ1-3
V gene: TRBV15
D gene: TRBD1
CDR3 DNA: TGTGCCACCAGCAGAGATCCAGGGGGCGGCGGAAACACCATATATTTT
CDR3 protein: CATSRDPGGGGNTIYF

clone size: .
J gene: TRBJ2-7
V gene: TRBV9
D gene: .
CDR3 DNA: TGTGCCAGCAGCGTAGAGGGTCAGGGTGGGGTAGTCGAGCAGTACTTC
CDR3 protein: CASSVEGQGGVVEQYF

clone size: .
J gene: TRBJ1-6
V gene: TRBV19
D gene: TRBD1
CDR3 DNA: TGTGCCAGTAGTATAGATTCGGGGGACAGGGATCAAAATTCACCCCTCCACTTT
CDR3 protein: CASSIDSGDRDQNSPLHF

clone size: .
J gene: TRBJ2-1
V gene: TRBV5-1
D gene: .
CDR3 DNA: TGCGCCAGCAGCTTGTGGGTCCCAGGGGCCGGCAATGAGCAGTTCTTC
CDR3 protein: CASSLWVPGAGNEQFF

clone size: once
J gene: TRBJ2-3
V gene: TRBV6-6
D gene: TRBD2
CDR3 DNA: TGTGCCAGCAGACCCGGACTAGTTCTCACAGATACGCAGTATTTT
CDR3 protein: CASRPGLVLTDTQYF

clone size: .
J gene: TRBJ2-5
V gene: TRBV19
D gene: TRBD1
CDR3 DNA: TGTGCCAGTAGTATTACAGGGGGCTCCCCCAAGGGGGACCAGTACTTC
CDR3 protein: CASSITGGSPKGDQYF

clone size: .
J gene: TRBJ2-3
V gene: TRBV5-1
D gene: TRBD2
CDR3 DNA: TGCGCCAGCAGCCTTATACTAGCGGGGGGGAGCGCAGATACGCAGTATTTT
CDR3 protein: CASSLILAGGSADTQYF